Detailed here is one TCR beta chain. No antigen is known for it. The data derive from a study of T cells expressing NK-cell markers (dated by TCRdb to about 2020). About the full investigation: Fewer than ten donors provided sorted CD3+CD56+NKG2C+, CD3+CD56+NKG2C- and CD3+CD56-NKG2C+ T-cell subsets, whose TCR beta-chain repertoires were profiled. Of the eight sequenced donors, seven were found to be HCMV-seropositive and one was found to be HCMV-seronegative. All eight donors whose samples were sequenced were randomly selected healthy volunteers, three of them men and five women. Libraries were sequenced as 2 x 150 bp reads on Illumina HiSeq 2000/2500, MiSeq or NextSeq. Beyond this particular receptor, the publication reports: It remained unclear whether the expanded NKG2C-expressing T cell clones were specific for HCMV antigens. Those dominant clonotypes were again the most abundant among CD3+CD56-NKG2C+ cells in several donors, at roughly 25-65%. In six donors, the dominant CD3+CD56+NKG2C+ clonotypes were found to rank among the top 10 CD8+ clonotypes and to make up 1.0-7.0% of CD8+ T cells.

Sequencing used an Illumina HiSeq 2000. TCR beta cDNA libraries were made by 5'RACE template switching that added a universal primer site and unique molecular identifiers. Priming for cDNA synthesis came from the TCR beta constant segment, and two successive PCR amplification steps followed. Under the source paper's analysis protocol: Reads were demultiplexed and grouped by UMI with MIGEC, and clonotypes were assembled and quantified with MiTCR. To exclude erroneous sequences, any TCR cDNA sequence not supported by at least two reads was discarded. The tcR package was used for downstream repertoire analysis, and clonotypes were matched across fractions by CDR3 nucleotide sequence plus V segment. Antigen specificity was annotated against VDJdb with VDJmatch, allowing one amino acid substitution in CDR3. TCRdb reprocessed the public reads and reports one entry per CDR3 protein sequence, without DNA. TCRdb's processing, not the study's, gives the V and J calls here. The table held for this sample gives about 460,000 distinct CDR3 sequences. The ten largest clonotypes hold around 1.4% of the sample.

The CDR3, from cysteine to phenylalanine, totals 14 residues. No DNA is recorded. Via the germline V gene, CDR1 is SGHTA and CDR2 FQGNSA. To determine HCMV serostatus, a commercial ELISA kit was used to detect HCMV-specific IgG in serum. Ficoll density gradient centrifugation was used to isolate peripheral blood mononuclear cells from blood. The specimen sequenced was blood T cells: a sorted CD56 or NKG2C T cell subset, CD4+ or CD8+ T cells, or bulk PBMC T cells (not recorded which). The rearranged chain carries TRBV7-2 and TRBJ2-1; TCRdb outputs TRBD1, but without DNA this stays unchecked. This clonotype was obtained from a woman between 45 and 65 years old in good health. Donor details come from another sample of the same person, matched by shared clones. CDR3 reads: CASSSGTVANEQFF.